Below, 10 T cell receptor beta chains from the same sample are listed, as sequenced in a study of CD8+CD57+ T cells in acquired aplastic anemia. In patients chosen for sequencing, flow cytometry had shown CD8+CD57+ cell expansion. The use of genomic DNA as template underpinned the TCR beta VDJ and CDR3 profiling. TCRdb re-derived calls from the reads in MiXCR, one entry per CDR3 protein. Of approximately 220,000 distinct CDR3 sequences detected, approximately 45% appear once; the ten largest clones hold 7.8%. Sample: sorted CD4+, CD8+, or CD8+CD57+ T cells (not recorded which) from PBMCs. The source is a human donor with aplastic anemia.

This clonotype was observed a few times. CDR3 in amino acids: CASSPSGPHQPQHF. The CDR3 nucleotides read TGTGCCAGCAGTCCCTCCGGGCCCCACCAGCCCCAGCATTTT. This chain connects TRBV7-9 to TRBJ1-5; D uncertain. Trimming pared 6 bases from V and 7 bases from J, leaving 16 bases between. Looked up from germline, CDR1 is SEHNR and CDR2 is FQNEAQ (reference sequence). The CDR3 extends over 14 amino acids.

Note on this clonotype: This may come from a read error, since a much larger clone is one base off. The rearrangement links TRBV4-3 to TRBJ1-3; maybe TRBD1 (5 bases). CDR1 and CDR2 (germline): LGHNA, YSLEER. The CDR3 is made up of 14 amino acids. The CDR3 DNA reads as TGCGCCAGCAGCCAAGAGGGACGGGGAAACACCACATATTTT. The encoded protein is CASSQEGRGNTTYF.

This chain uses TRBV7-2 with TRBJ2-7, with D perhaps being TRBD1 or TRBD2 (6 bases each). In germline, CDR1 is SGHTA, CDR2 FQGNSA. The CDR3 totals 15 residues. The V end lost 1 base, the J end lost 4 bases, and 14 bases lay between the germline ends. Here the CDR3 reads CASSLEGGRTYEQYF. CDR3 nucleotide sequence: TGTGCCAGCAGCTTAGAAGGGGGGCGGACGTACGAGCAGTACTTC. The full variable domain, completed using reference TRBV7-2 and TRBJ2-7, is GAGVSQSPSNKVTEKGKDVELRCDPISGHTALYWYRQSLGQGLEFLIYFQGNSAPDKSGLPSDRFSAERTGGSVSTLTIQRTQQEDSAVYLCASSLEGGRTYEQYFGPGTRLTVT.

The genes are TRBV7-9 and TRBJ1-1; D call uncertain. The CDR3 contains 13 residues. Germline assignment: CDR1 SEHNR and CDR2 FQNEAQ (reference sequence). V was trimmed by 4 bases and J by 8 bases, leaving 14 bases between them. CDR3 protein: CASSSAVRMEAFF. CDR3 DNA: TGTGCCAGCAGCTCCGCGGTTCGGATGGAAGCTTTCTTT.

The chain uses TRBV7-9 and TRBJ2-1; the match to TRBD1 covers 7 bases. This CDR3 has 16 amino acids. The V and J ends lost 4 bases and 3 bases, in that order; junction bases with no gene match: 9. Germline V lookup: CDR1 SEHNR, CDR2 FQNEAQ (reference sequence). The CDR3, as DNA: TGTGCCAGCAGCTCAAACAGGGGACAAGACTACAATGAGCAGTTCTTC. It specifies CASSSNRGQDYNEQFF.

This clonotype was counted at least ten times. This rearrangement joins TRBV5-1 to TRBJ2-7, with 9 bases matching TRBD2. The CDR3 totals 13 residues. V shed 5 bases and J 0 bases; nucleotides not matched to a gene: 0. Germline V gene data show CDR1 as SGHRS and CDR2 as YFSETQ. The CDR3 DNA is TGCGCCAGCAGTAGCGGGAGCTCCTACGAGCAGTACTTC. Its protein product is CASSSGSSYEQYF.

Details on this clonotype: Given a much more abundant clone one base away, this may be a read error. The rearrangement uses TRBV20-1 and TRBJ2-1; 7 nucleotides align to TRBD2. The CDR3 sequence is 17 residues long. CDR1 is DFQATT and CDR2 is SNEGSKA in the germline V gene (reference sequence). The CDR3 here is CSARGGGVHLHYNERFF. The CDR3 coding sequence is TGCAGTGCTAGAGGGGGGGGGGTCCACCTACACTACAATGAGCGGTTCTTC.

This clonotype has just a few counts. This rearrangement joins TRBV6-1 to TRBJ2-7; D is perhaps TRBD1 (5 bases). Germline CDR1 MNHNS, CDR2 SASEGT. Trimming cost V 5 bases and J 3 bases, with 14 bases left between them. This CDR3 spans 14 amino acids. CDR3: CASSQTGSYYEQYF. The DNA of the CDR3 is TGTGCCAGCAGTCAAACAGGAAGTTACTACGAGCAGTACTTC.

The table lists this clonotype with a count of one. The V call is TRBV5-1, the J call TRBJ2-1; 8 positions match TRBD1. The CDR3 is 16 amino acids. Trimming cost V 4 bases and J 3 bases; bases outside gene matches: 9. The V gene's germline CDR1 is SGHRS and CDR2 YFSETQ. The CDR3 DNA follows: TGCGCCAGCAGCCAAGATTCGGGACAGGACTACAATGAGCAGTTCTTC. Its translation is CASSQDSGQDYNEQFF.

This clonotype was observed once. A much larger clone differs from this one at a single base, so this may be a read error. The conserved final phenylalanine or tryptophan is absent from the CDR3, which likely points to a read error. V usage is TRBV7-9 and J usage is TRBJ1-3, with 8 bases aligning to TRBD1. This CDR3 is 16 amino acids long. Germline V lookup: CDR1 SEHNR, CDR2 FQNEAQ (reference sequence). The CDR3 loop reads CATSSAGQVVRNTIYS. The CDR3 bases are TGTGCTACCAGCAGCGCGGGACAGGTTGTTCGAAACACCATATATTCT.